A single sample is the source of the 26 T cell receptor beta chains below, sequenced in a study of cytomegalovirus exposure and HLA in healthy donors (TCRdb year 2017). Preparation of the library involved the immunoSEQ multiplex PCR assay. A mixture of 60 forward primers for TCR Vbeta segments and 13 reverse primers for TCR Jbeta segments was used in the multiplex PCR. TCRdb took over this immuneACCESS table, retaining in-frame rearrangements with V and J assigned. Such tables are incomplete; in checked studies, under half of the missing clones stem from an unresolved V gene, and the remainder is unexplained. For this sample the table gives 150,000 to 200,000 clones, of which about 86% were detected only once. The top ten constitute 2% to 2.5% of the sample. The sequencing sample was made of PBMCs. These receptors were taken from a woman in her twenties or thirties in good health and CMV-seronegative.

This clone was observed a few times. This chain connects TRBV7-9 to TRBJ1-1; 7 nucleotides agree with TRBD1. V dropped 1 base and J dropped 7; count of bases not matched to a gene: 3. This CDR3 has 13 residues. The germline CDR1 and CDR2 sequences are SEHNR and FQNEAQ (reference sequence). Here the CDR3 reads CASSLEGAIEAFF. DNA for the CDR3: TGTGCCAGCAGCTTAGAGGGGGCGATTGAAGCTTTCTTT. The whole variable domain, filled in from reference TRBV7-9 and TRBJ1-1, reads DTGVSQNPRHKITKRGQNVTFRCDPISEHNRLYWYRQTLGQGPEFLTYFQNEAQLEKSRLLSDRFSAERPKGSFSTLEIQRTEQGDSAMYLCASSLEGAIEAFFGQGTRLTVV.

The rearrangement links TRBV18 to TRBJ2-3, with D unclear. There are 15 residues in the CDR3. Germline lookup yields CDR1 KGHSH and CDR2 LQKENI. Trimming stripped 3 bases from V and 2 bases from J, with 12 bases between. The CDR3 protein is CASSPSLLNTDTQYF. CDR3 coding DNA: TGTGCCAGCTCACCTTCTCTCCTTAACACAGATACGCAGTATTTT.

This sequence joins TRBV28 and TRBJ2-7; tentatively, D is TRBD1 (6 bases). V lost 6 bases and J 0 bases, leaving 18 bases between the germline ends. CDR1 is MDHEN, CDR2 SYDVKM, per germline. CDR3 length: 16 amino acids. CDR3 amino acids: CASSSTRDTSSYEQYF. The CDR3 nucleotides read TGTGCCAGCAGCTCGACCCGGGACACGAGCTCCTACGAGCAGTACTTC.

The CDR3 DNA sequence: TGCGCCAGCAGAGCAGGGCCCTCAGGCTACAATGAGCAGTTCTTC. Translation gives CASRAGPSGYNEQFF. V gene TRBV5-1 combines with J gene TRBJ2-1; TRBD1 is a possible D gene (5 bases). Per germline, CDR1 SGHRS and CDR2 YFSETQ. CDR3 length: 15 residues. Trimming took 5 bases from V and 3 from J, leaving 15 bases between them.

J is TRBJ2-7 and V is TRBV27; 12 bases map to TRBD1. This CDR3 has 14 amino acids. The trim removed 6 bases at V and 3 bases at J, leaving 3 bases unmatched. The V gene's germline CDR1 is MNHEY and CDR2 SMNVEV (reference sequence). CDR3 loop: CASRGQGASYEQYF. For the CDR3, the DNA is TGTGCCAGCAGGGGACAGGGGGCTAGCTACGAGCAGTACTTC.

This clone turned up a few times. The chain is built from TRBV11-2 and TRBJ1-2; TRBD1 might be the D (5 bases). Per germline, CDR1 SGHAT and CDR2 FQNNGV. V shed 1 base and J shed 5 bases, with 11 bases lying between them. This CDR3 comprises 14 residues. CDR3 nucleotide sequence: TGTGCCAGCAGCTTAGTCCCCGGGGGATATGGCTACACCTTC. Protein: CASSLVPGGYGYTF.

Written as DNA, the CDR3 is TGTGCCAGCAGGGACAGAGTAACATACGAGCAGTACTTC. It codes for CASRDRVTYEQYF. This rearrangement joins TRBV28 to TRBJ2-7, with D perhaps TRBD1 (6 bases). The CDR3 is made up of 13 amino acids. Between the trimmed V and J ends, which lost 6 bases and 4 bases, there was a span of 13 bases. Germline values: CDR1 MDHEN, CDR2 SYDVKM.

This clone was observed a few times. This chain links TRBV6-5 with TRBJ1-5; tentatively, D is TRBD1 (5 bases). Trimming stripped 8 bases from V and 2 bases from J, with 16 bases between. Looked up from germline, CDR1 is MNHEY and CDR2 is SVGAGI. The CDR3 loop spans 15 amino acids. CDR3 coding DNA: TGTGCCAGCCTTACAACAGGAGGGGGCAATCAGCCCCAGCATTTT. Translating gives CASLTTGGGNQPQHF.

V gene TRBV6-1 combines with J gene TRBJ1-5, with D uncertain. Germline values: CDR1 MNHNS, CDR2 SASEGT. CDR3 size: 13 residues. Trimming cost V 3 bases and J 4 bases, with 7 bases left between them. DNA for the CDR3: TGTGCCAGCAGTGAGCGGGTAAATCAGCCCCAGCATTTT. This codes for CASSERVNQPQHF.

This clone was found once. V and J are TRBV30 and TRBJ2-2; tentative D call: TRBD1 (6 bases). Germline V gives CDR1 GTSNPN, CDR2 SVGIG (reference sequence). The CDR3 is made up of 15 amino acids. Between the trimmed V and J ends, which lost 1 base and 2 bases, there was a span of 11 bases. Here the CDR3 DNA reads TGTGCCTGGAGTGGAGAGGACAGCAACACCGGGGAGCTGTTTTTT. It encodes CAWSGEDSNTGELFF.

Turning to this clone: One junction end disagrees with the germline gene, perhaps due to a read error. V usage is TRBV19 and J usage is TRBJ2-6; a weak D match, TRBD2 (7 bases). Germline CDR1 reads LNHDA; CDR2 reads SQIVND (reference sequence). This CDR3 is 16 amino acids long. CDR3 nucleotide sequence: TGTGCCAGTAGTATAGCGGGGGGCTCTGGGGCCAACGGCCTGACTTTC. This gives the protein CASSIAGGSGANGLTF. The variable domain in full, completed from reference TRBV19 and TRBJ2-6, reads DGGITQSPKYLFRKEGQNVTLSCEQNLNHDAMYWYRQDPGQGLRLIYYSQIVNDFQKGDIAEGYSVSREKKESFPLTVTSAQKNPTAFYLCASSIAGGSGANGLTFGAGSRLTVL.

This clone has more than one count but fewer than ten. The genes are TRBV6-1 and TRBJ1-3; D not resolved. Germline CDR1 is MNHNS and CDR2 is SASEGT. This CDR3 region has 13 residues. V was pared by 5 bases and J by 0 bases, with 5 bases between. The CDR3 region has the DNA TGTGCCAGCAGTTTCAGCTCTGGAAACACCATATATTTT. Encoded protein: CASSFSSGNTIYF.

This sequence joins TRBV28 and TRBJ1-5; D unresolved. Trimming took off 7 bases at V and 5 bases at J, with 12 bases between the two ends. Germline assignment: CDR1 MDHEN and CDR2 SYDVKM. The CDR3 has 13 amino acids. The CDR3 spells CASTSGGDQPQHF. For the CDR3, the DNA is TGTGCCAGCACGTCTGGCGGGGATCAGCCCCAGCATTTT.

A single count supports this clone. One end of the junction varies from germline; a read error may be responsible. DNA of the CDR3: TGCGCCAGCTTCTCAGGGTTAGCCAAAAACAGTCAGTACTTC. It yields the protein CASFSGLAKNSQYF. The rearrangement links TRBV10-2 to TRBJ2-4; TRBD1 might be the D (5 bases). Germline V gene sequence: CDR1 WSHSY, CDR2 SAAADI. CDR3 length equals 14 residues.

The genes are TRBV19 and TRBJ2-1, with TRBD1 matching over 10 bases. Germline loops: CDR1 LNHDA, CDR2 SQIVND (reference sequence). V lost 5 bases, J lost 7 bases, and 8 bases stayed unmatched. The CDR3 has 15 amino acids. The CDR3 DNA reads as TGTGCCAGTAGTTTCCCCGGGACAGGGGATAATGAGCAGTTCTTC. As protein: CASSFPGTGDNEQFF.

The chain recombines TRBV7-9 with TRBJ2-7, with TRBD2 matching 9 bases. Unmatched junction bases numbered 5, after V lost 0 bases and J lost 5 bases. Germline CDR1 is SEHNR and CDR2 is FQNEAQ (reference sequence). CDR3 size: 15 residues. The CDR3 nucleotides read TGTGCCAGCAGCTTAGCCGCTAGCGGGGCCAACGAGCAGTACTTC. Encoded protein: CASSLAASGANEQYF.

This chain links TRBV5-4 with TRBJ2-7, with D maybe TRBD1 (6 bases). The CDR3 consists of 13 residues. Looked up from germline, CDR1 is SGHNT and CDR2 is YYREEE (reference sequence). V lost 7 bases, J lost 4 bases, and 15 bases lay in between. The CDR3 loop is CASGSGQRYEQYF. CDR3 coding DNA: TGTGCCAGCGGCTCGGGACAAAGATACGAGCAGTACTTC.

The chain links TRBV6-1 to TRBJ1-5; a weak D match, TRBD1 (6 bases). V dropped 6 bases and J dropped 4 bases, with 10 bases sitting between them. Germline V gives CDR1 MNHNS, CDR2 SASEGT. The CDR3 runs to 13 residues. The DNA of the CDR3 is TGTGCCAGCAGGTTACAGGGAAATCAGCCCCAGCATTTT. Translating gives CASRLQGNQPQHF.

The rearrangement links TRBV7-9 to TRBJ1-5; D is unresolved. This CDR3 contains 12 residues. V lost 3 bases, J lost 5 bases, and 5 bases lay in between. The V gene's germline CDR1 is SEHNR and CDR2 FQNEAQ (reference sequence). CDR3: CASSFEDQPQHF. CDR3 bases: TGTGCCAGCAGCTTCGAGGATCAGCCCCAGCATTTT. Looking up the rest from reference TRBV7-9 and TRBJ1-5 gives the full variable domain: DTGVSQNPRHKITKRGQNVTFRCDPISEHNRLYWYRQTLGQGPEFLTYFQNEAQLEKSRLLSDRFSAERPKGSFSTLEIQRTEQGDSAMYLCASSFEDQPQHFGDGTRLSIL.

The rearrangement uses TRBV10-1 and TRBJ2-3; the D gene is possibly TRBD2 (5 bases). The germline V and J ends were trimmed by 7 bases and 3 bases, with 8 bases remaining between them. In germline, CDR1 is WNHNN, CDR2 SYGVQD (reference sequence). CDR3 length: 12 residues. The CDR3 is CASKSGTDTQYF. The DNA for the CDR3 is TGCGCCAGCAAATCGGGGACAGATACGCAGTATTTT.

The CDR3 DNA reads TGCGCCAGCAGCCAAGCCCGGACAGCGACGGCCTATAATTCACCCCTCCACTTT. Its translation is CASSQARTATAYNSPLHF. The chain joins TRBV4-3 to TRBJ1-6; D might be TRBD1 (6 bases). This CDR3 is 18 amino acids long. Germline V gene lookup returns CDR1 LGHNA and CDR2 YSLEER. The germline V and J ends were trimmed by 1 base and 2 bases, with 15 bases remaining between them.

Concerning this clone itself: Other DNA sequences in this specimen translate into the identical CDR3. The CDR3 DNA reads as TGTGCCAGCAGCCGACAGGGGGCCTATGGCTACACCTTC. Residues: CASSRQGAYGYTF. The V gene is TRBV28, the J gene TRBJ1-2; 10 bases are shared with TRBD1. The length of the CDR3 is 13 residues. After removal of 6 bases from V and 4 bases from J, the junction contained 2 bases not matched to a gene. In germline, CDR1 is MDHEN, CDR2 SYDVKM.

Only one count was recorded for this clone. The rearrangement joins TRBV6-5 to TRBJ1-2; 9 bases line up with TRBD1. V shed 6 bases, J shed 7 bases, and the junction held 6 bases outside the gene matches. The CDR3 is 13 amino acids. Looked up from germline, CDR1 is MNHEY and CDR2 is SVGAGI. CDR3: CASRNRGLTGYTF. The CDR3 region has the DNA TGTGCCAGCAGGAACAGGGGGCTGACTGGCTACACCTTC.

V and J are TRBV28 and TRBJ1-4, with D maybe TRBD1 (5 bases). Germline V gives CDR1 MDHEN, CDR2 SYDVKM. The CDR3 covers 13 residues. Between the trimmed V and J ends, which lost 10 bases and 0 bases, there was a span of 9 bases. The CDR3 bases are TGTGCCATCCGGACATCAACTAATGAAAAACTGTTTTTT. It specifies CAIRTSTNEKLFF.

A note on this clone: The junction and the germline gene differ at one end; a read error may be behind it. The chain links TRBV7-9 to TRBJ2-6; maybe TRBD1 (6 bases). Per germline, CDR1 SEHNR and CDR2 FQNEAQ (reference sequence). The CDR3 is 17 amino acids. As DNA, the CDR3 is TGTGCCAGCAGCCAGTACCAAGGGACAACTGGGGCCAACGGCCTGACTTTC. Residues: CASSQYQGTTGANGLTF.

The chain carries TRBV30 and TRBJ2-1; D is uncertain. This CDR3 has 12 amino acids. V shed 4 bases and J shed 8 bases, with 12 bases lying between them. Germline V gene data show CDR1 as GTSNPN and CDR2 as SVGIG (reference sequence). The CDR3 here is CAWTNSGYEQFF. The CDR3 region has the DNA TGTGCCTGGACTAACTCGGGTTATGAGCAGTTCTTC. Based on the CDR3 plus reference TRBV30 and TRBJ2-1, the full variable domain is SQTIHQWPATLVQPVGSPLSLECTVEGTSNPNLYWYRQAAGRGLQLLFYSVGIGQISSEVPQNLSASRPQDRQFILSSKKLLLSDSGFYLCAWTNSGYEQFFGPGTRLTVL.